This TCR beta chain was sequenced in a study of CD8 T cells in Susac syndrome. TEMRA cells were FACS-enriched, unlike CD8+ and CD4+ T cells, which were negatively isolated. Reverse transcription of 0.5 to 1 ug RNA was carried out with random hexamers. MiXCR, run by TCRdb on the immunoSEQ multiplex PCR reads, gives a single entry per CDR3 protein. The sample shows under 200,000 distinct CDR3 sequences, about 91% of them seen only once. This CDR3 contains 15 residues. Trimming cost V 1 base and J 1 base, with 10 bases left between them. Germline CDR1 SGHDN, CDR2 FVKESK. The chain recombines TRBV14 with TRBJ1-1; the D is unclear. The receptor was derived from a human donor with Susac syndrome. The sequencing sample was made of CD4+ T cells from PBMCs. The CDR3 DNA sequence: TGTGCCAGCAGCCAAGTTGGGGATTCGAACACTGAAGCTTTCTTT. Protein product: CASSQVGDSNTEAFF.